These 17 T cell receptor beta chains were all obtained from the same sample, sequenced in a study of CD8+CD57+ T cells in acquired aplastic anemia (dated by TCRdb to the late 2010s). This sample was sequenced with an Illumina HiSeq 2000. Genomic DNA was used as template for profiling of TCR beta VDJ combinations and CDR3 sequences. TCRdb trimmed public reads at Q25 via fastp, called clones via MiXCR and kept in-frame beta chains. Here each entry gathers all rows of one CDR3 protein and keeps the most common genes and DNA. Counted in this sample were 200,000 to 250,000 distinct CDR3 sequences; around 63% of them appeared once. Of the sample, about 31% falls within the top ten clones. Sequences were obtained from sorted CD4+, CD8+, or CD8+CD57+ T cells (not recorded which) from PBMCs. These receptors were taken from a human donor in good health.

Concerning this clonotype: The junction departs from the called germline gene at one end, perhaps through a read error. This chain links TRBV5-4 with TRBJ2-1; no firm D call. There are 13 residues in the CDR3. Germline CDR1 SGHNT, CDR2 YYREEE (reference sequence). The CDR3 DNA sequence: TGTGCCAGCAGCTTTACCTCCTACGATGAGCAGTTCTTC. Translated: CASSFTSYDEQFF.

The chain uses TRBV19 and TRBJ2-7; D unclear. In germline, CDR1 is LNHDA, CDR2 SQIVND (reference sequence). The CDR3 has 13 amino acids. Between the trimmed V and J ends, which lost 1 base and 4 bases, there was a span of 8 bases. CDR3 sequence reads: CASSIASVYEQYF. In DNA, the CDR3 is TGTGCCAGTAGTATAGCCTCGGTATACGAGCAGTACTTC.

This clonotype has only a few counts. A much bigger clone sits one base away, suggesting this may be a read error. This chain links TRBV27 with TRBJ2-2; D gene ambiguous. The CDR3 is made up of 11 amino acids. CDR1 and CDR2 from the germline V gene are MNHEY and SMNVEV (reference sequence). Trimming stripped 4 bases from V and 9 bases from J, with 6 bases between. The CDR3 reads CASSYAWELFF. The CDR3 bases are TGTGCCAGCAGTTATGCCTGGGAGCTGTTTTTT.

This chain links TRBV20-1 with TRBJ2-1; TRBD2 matches 11 bases. Losses at the gene ends were 6 bases for V and 0 bases for J; bases not matched to a gene: 4. CDR3 size: 15 residues. The germline CDR1 and CDR2 sequences are DFQATT and SNEGSKA (reference sequence). CDR3 protein: CSAGLAVSSYNEQFF. The CDR3 region has the DNA TGCAGTGCGGGACTAGCGGTTAGCTCCTACAATGAGCAGTTCTTC.

J is TRBJ2-1 and V is TRBV7-9, with D possibly matching TRBD2 (6 bases). The germline V gene has CDR1 SEHNR and CDR2 FQNEAQ (reference sequence). The CDR3 is 20 residues long. V was clipped by 2 bases and J by 0 bases, with 23 bases between them. DNA for the CDR3: TGTGCCAGCAGCTTATTCTCCCGGGCCAGCGGGCTTAGCTCCTACAATGAGCAGTTCTTC. Encoded protein: CASSLFSRASGLSSYNEQFF. The full variable domain, completed using reference TRBV7-9 and TRBJ2-1, is DTGVSQNPRHKITKRGQNVTFRCDPISEHNRLYWYRQTLGQGPEFLTYFQNEAQLEKSRLLSDRFSAERPKGSFSTLEIQRTEQGDSAMYLCASSLFSRASGLSSYNEQFFGPGTRLTVL.

This clonotype was counted once. The V call is TRBV11-1, the J call TRBJ1-6, with 12 positions matching TRBD1. Germline CDR1 and CDR2: SGHAT and FQDESV (reference sequence). The CDR3 has 16 residues. Trimming took 3 bases from V and 7 from J; bases not matched to a gene: 4. CDR3 protein: CASSLGQGARNSPLHF. CDR3 sequence (DNA): TGTGCCAGCAGCTTGGGACAGGGGGCTCGAAATTCACCCCTCCACTTT.

The chain recombines TRBV9 with TRBJ2-7; TRBD2 matches 8 bases. The CDR3 extends over 14 amino acids. Trimming took 0 bases from V and 6 from J; bases not matched to a gene: 5. Looked up from germline, CDR1 is SGDLS and CDR2 is YYNGEE. CDR3 loop: CASSVAGGLGEQYF. The CDR3 DNA is TGTGCCAGCAGCGTAGCGGGGGGGCTAGGCGAGCAGTACTTC.

The CDR3 DNA sequence: TGCGCCAGCAGCTTGGACCCGGGAGAGGCCTACGAGCAGTACTTC. Translating it yields CASSLDPGEAYEQYF. This rearrangement joins TRBV5-1 to TRBJ2-7; D may be TRBD2 (6 bases). Germline CDR1 reads SGHRS; CDR2 reads YFSETQ. V lost 0 bases and J lost 2, with 12 bases in between. The CDR3 extends over 15 amino acids.

V and J are TRBV20-1 and TRBJ2-3; D remains ambiguous. The CDR3 is 13 amino acids. Between the trimmed V and J ends, which lost 4 bases and 6 bases, there was a span of 14 bases. Germline CDR1 DFQATT, CDR2 SNEGSKA (reference sequence). CDR3 sequence reads: CSAIWQAADTQYF. DNA for the CDR3: TGCAGTGCTATCTGGCAAGCCGCGGATACGCAGTATTTT.

V gene TRBV24-1 combines with J gene TRBJ2-1; no clear D gene. CDR1 and CDR2 (germline): KGHDR, SFDVKD. Trimming shortened V by 4 bases and J by 9 bases, and 12 bases separated the two germline ends. The CDR3 loop spans 13 amino acids. CDR3 nucleotide sequence: TGTGCCACCAGTGAAGCCCCCCTCTCTGAGCAGTTCTTC. Its protein product is CATSEAPLSEQFF.

The rearrangement links TRBV9 to TRBJ1-2; no clear D. The CDR3 extends over 13 amino acids. Looked up from germline, CDR1 is SGDLS and CDR2 is YYNGEE. V lost 0 bases to trimming and J lost 8 bases, with 11 bases between them. The CDR3 loop is CASSVVGSGGYTF. The CDR3 nucleotides are TGTGCCAGCAGCGTAGTGGGGTCGGGGGGCTACACCTTC. The variable domain in full, with the rest retrieved from reference TRBV9 and TRBJ1-2, is DSGVTQTPKHLITATGQRVTLRCSPRSGDLSVYWYQQSLDQGLQFLIQYYNGEERAKGNILERFSAQQFPDLHSELNLSSLELGDSALYFCASSVVGSGGYTFGSGTRLTVV.

Details on this clonotype: Since a much larger clone is just one base distant, this may be a read error. The chain employs TRBV5-4 and TRBJ2-2; a possible D gene is TRBD2 (5 bases). The V end was cut by 4 bases, the J end by 4 bases, with 14 bases between. The CDR3 length is 15 residues. Germline V gives CDR1 SGHNT, CDR2 YYREEE (reference sequence). In nucleotides, the CDR3 is TGTGCCAGCAGCCTAGGTAGGGAGAGCACCGGGGAGCTGTTTTTT. Encoded protein: CASSLGRESTGELFF.

This clonotype came up once. The V and J genes are TRBV9 and TRBJ2-1, with D tentatively TRBD2 (5 bases). The CDR3 has 14 amino acids. Between the trimmed V and J ends, which lost 0 bases and 6 bases, there was a span of 10 bases. Germline CDR1 reads SGDLS; CDR2 reads YYNGEE. CDR3 sequence: CASSVGPGSNEQFF. The CDR3 nucleotides read TGTGCCAGCAGCGTAGGTCCGGGAAGCAATGAGCAGTTCTTC.

The chain employs TRBV7-3 and TRBJ2-7; unclear D gene. Germline CDR1 and CDR2: SGHTA and FQGTGA. The V and J ends lost 6 bases and 0 bases respectively, with 9 bases between them. The length of the CDR3 is 13 residues. This CDR3 reads CASRLYISYEQYF. CDR3 sequence (DNA): TGTGCCAGCAGACTGTATATCTCCTACGAGCAGTACTTC.

V gene TRBV19 combines with J gene TRBJ2-1; possibly TRBD1 for D (5 bases). This CDR3 has 18 amino acids. From germline, CDR1 is LNHDA and CDR2 SQIVND (reference sequence). Trimming removed 10 bases at V and 4 bases at J, with 29 bases between. CDR3 sequence: CATNPQGKSSNGYNEQFF. The CDR3 nucleotides are TGTGCCACTAACCCTCAGGGTAAGAGCAGCAATGGGTACAATGAGCAGTTCTTC.

Note on this clonotype: A read error may produce the germline difference seen at one junction end. The chain is built from TRBV7-7 and TRBJ2-3; a possible D gene is TRBD2 (6 bases). Per the germline V gene, CDR1 is SSHAT and CDR2 is FNYEAQ (reference sequence). This CDR3 is built from 14 residues. The CDR3 loop is CASSSSGGTDTQYF. The CDR3 DNA reads TGTGCTAGCAGCTCCTCGGGGGGCACAGATACGCAGTATTTT.

The CDR3 DNA follows: TGCAGCGTGGGGGTGGGGTCTGGGGCCAACGTCCTGACTTTC. This encodes CSVGVGSGANVLTF. The chain links TRBV29-1 to TRBJ2-6, with D perhaps being TRBD1 or TRBD2 (5 bases each). Germline CDR1 and CDR2: SQVTM and ANQGSEA. The CDR3 spans 14 residues. V was pared by 6 bases and J by 1 base, with 10 bases between.